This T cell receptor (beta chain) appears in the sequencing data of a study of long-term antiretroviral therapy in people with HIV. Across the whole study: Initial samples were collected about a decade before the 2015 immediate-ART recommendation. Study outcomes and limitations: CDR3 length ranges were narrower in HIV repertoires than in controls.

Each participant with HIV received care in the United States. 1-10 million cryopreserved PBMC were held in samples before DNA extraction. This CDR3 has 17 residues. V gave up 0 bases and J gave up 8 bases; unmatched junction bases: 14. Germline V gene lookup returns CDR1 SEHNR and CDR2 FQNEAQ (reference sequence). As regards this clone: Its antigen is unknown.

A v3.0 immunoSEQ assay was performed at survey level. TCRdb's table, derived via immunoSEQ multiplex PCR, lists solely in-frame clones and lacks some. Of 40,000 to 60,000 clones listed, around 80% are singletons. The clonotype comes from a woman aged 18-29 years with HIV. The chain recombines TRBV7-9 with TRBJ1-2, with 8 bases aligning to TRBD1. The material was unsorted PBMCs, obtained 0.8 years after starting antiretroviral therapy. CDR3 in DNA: TGTGCCAGCAGCTTAGCGATTGGGACAGGATCTGCGGAGGGCTACACCTTC. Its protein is CASSLAIGTGSAEGYTF.